The 23 T cell receptor beta chains given below trace back to one sample, sequenced in a study of beta chain features in type 1 diabetes. Study-wide results and caveats: There was a moderate but significant shortening of TCRB CDR3s in all four CD4+ subsets of Type 1 diabetes patients.

These TCRs are of unknown antigen specificity. Since all of the isolated RNA was reverse transcribed, expressed TCRB transcripts were what got sequenced. Profiled with immunoSEQ multiplex PCR; TCRdb holds only in-frame clones, not every one. The sample carries roughly 290,000 clones, about 15% recorded once. Sequencing used naive CD4+ T cells from blood. The receptors here all came from a man aged 18 to 29 with type 1 diabetes.

The chain recombines TRBV25-1 with TRBJ2-4; D is possibly TRBD2 (6 bases). This CDR3 is built from 15 residues. Germline lookup yields CDR1 MGHDK and CDR2 SYGVNS. Trimming removed 6 bases from V and 6 bases from J, with 18 bases in between. The CDR3 is CASSRPGGKGNIQYF. CDR3 sequence (DNA): TGTGCCAGCAGCCGCCCCGGAGGGAAGGGAAACATTCAGTACTTC.

This clone was picked up a small number of times. The V and J genes are TRBV7-9 and TRBJ1-5, with D perhaps TRBD1 (5 bases). Germline V gene data show CDR1 as SEHNR and CDR2 as FQNEAQ (reference sequence). The CDR3 is 14 amino acids. V was pared by 6 bases and J by 5 bases, with 14 bases between. In DNA form, the CDR3 reads TGTGCCAGCAGTTTAACAGGAGTCTATCAGCCCCAGCATTTT. Translation: CASSLTGVYQPQHF.

This clone was seen more than once but under ten times. This rearrangement joins TRBV6-6 to TRBJ2-7, with no clear D. The CDR3 spans 11 residues. V shed 1 base and J shed 5 bases, with 3 bases lying between them. Germline V CDR1 and CDR2: MNHNY, SVGAGI (reference sequence). The CDR3 protein is CASSYLDEQYF. The CDR3 DNA reads as TGTGCCAGCAGTTACTTAGACGAGCAGTACTTC.

The chain is built from TRBV23-1 and TRBJ1-5; D is uncertain. TRBV23-1 is an open reading frame whose function is uncertain. The CDR3 runs to 17 residues. Trimming pared 4 bases from V and 6 bases from J, leaving 22 bases between. The CDR3 loop is CASSLGFDMASVQPQHF. Here the CDR3 DNA reads TGCGCCAGCAGTCTGGGTTTTGACATGGCTTCGGTTCAGCCCCAGCATTTT.

This clone was observed a handful of times. The chain is built from TRBV18 and TRBJ1-1; D might be TRBD1 (6 bases). The CDR3 covers 13 residues. Trimming cost V 10 bases and J 0 bases, with 12 bases left between them. The germline V gene encodes CDR1 KGHSH and CDR2 LQKENI. CDR3 nucleotides: TGTGCCACAAAGACAGGTTTGAACACTGAAGCTTTCTTT. This codes for CATKTGLNTEAFF. Together with reference TRBV18 and TRBJ1-1, the CDR3 gives the full variable domain: NAGVMQNPRHLVRRRGQEARLRCSPMKGHSHVYWYRQLPEEGLKFMVYLQKENIIDESGMPKERFSAEFPKEGPSILRIQQVVRGDSAAYFCATKTGLNTEAFFGQGTRLTVV.

This clone was seen a handful of times. The chain uses TRBV9 and TRBJ2-3; 8 bases are shared with TRBD2. V dropped 3 bases and J dropped 1; count of bases not matched to a gene: 4. Germline assignment: CDR1 SGDLS and CDR2 YYNGEE. The CDR3 runs 15 residues. CDR3 sequence: CASSAIAGRTDTQYF. CDR3 nucleotide sequence: TGTGCCAGCAGCGCCATAGCGGGGCGCACAGATACGCAGTATTTT.

The chain couples TRBV28 to TRBJ2-1, with 7 bases lining up with TRBD1. The CDR3 covers 15 residues. The germline CDR1 and CDR2 sequences are MDHEN and SYDVKM. V dropped 6 bases and J dropped 14; count of bases not matched to a gene: 19. The CDR3 coding sequence is TGTGCCAGCAGCTTACCGGGACAGAAGGATGTGATGGAGTTCTTC. This gives the protein CASSLPGQKDVMEFF. Full variable domain (missing parts from reference TRBV28 and TRBJ2-1): DVKVTQSSRYLVKRTGEKVFLECVQDMDHENMFWYRQDPGLGLRLIYFSYDVKMKEKGDIPEGYSVSREKKERFSLILESASTNQTSMYLCASSLPGQKDVMEFFGPGTRLTVL.

This clone was observed a few times. This sequence joins TRBV7-9 and TRBJ1-1; D perhaps matches TRBD1 (6 bases). CDR3 size: 14 residues. Germline V gene lookup returns CDR1 SEHNR and CDR2 FQNEAQ (reference sequence). The V end was cut by 5 bases, the J end by 3 bases, with 13 bases between. The CDR3 nucleotides are TGTGCCAGCAGCCCGACAGGTAGTGACACTGAAGCTTTCTTT. Translating gives CASSPTGSDTEAFF.

This clone turned up a few times. The CDR3: CASSRGGGDTGELFF. The CDR3 DNA follows: TGTGCCAGCAGCCGGGGAGGAGGGGACACCGGGGAGCTGTTTTTT. The genes are TRBV7-2 and TRBJ2-2, with a possible D match to TRBD2 (6 bases). With 5 bases removed from V and 3 bases from J, the gap between germline ends came to 13 bases. The CDR3 spans 15 residues. Germline assignment: CDR1 SGHTA and CDR2 FQGNSA.

This clone was found a few times. The V call is TRBV29-1, the J call TRBJ2-7; 7 bases match TRBD1. CDR1 and CDR2 (germline): SQVTM, ANQGSEA. V lost 4 bases and J lost 2; bases outside the gene matches: 8. The CDR3 sequence is 14 residues long. CDR3: CSVAPQTGPYEQYF. The DNA of the CDR3 is TGCAGCGTTGCGCCCCAGACAGGGCCCTACGAGCAGTACTTC.

This chain uses TRBV11-2 with TRBJ2-5; no firm D call. Germline CDR1 and CDR2: SGHAT and FQNNGV. CDR3 length equals 13 residues. Trimming removed 1 base at V and 3 bases at J, with 6 bases between. The CDR3 spells CASSLGLKETQYF. In DNA form, the CDR3 reads TGTGCCAGCAGCTTAGGACTTAAAGAGACCCAGTACTTC.

The rearrangement joins TRBV27 to TRBJ2-3, with 7 bases matching TRBD1. CDR1 and CDR2 (germline): MNHEY, SMNVEV (reference sequence). This CDR3 is built from 14 residues. V lost 7 bases, J lost 0 bases, and 4 bases stayed unmatched. In DNA, the CDR3 is TGTGCCAGCAAAAAGGGACAGAGCACAGATACGCAGTATTTT. It specifies CASKKGQSTDTQYF.

The chain uses TRBV15 and TRBJ1-1; D remains ambiguous. Germline lookup yields CDR1 LNHNV and CDR2 YYDKDF (reference sequence). V shed 9 bases and J shed 0 bases, with 11 bases lying between them. This CDR3 has 13 residues. CDR3 protein: CATSETLNTEAFF. CDR3 DNA: TGTGCCACGTCGGAGACCCTGAACACTGAAGCTTTCTTT. The variable domain in full, completed from reference TRBV15 and TRBJ1-1, reads DAMVIQNPRYQVTQFGKPVTLSCSQTLNHNVMYWYQQKSSQAPKLLFHYYDKDFNNEADTPDNFQSRRPNTSFCFLDIRSPGLGDTAMYLCATSETLNTEAFFGQGTRLTVV.

DNA of the CDR3: TGTGCCAGCAGCGGACCCGCGAACGTGGGGGGTTCCGGCTACACCTTC. Amino acids: CASSGPANVGGSGYTF. This chain connects TRBV9 to TRBJ1-2; possible D gene TRBD1, 5 bases. V shed 3 bases and J shed 8 bases, with 23 bases lying between them. Germline assignment: CDR1 SGDLS and CDR2 YYNGEE. The CDR3 is 16 residues long.

This clone came up a few times. The genes are TRBV6-5 and TRBJ2-5; maybe TRBD2 (6 bases). The CDR3 sequence is 14 residues long. Trimming removed 0 bases at V and 7 bases at J, with 12 bases between. From germline, CDR1 is MNHEY and CDR2 SVGAGI. The CDR3 DNA follows: TGTGCCAGCAGTTACTCGGATCGTAGCGGGACCCAGTACTTC. This translates into CASSYSDRSGTQYF.

V is TRBV5-1 and J is TRBJ2-4, with D possibly matching TRBD2 (6 bases). The CDR3 is 14 amino acids. Trimming took off 4 bases at V and 8 bases at J, with 16 bases between the two ends. Per germline, CDR1 SGHRS and CDR2 YFSETQ. This chain's CDR3 is CASSPGQGGDIQYF. CDR3 DNA: TGCGCCAGCAGCCCGGGGCAGGGCGGGGACATTCAGTACTTC.

The chain has TRBV19 and TRBJ2-7; perhaps TRBD1 as D (5 bases). V gave up 3 bases and J gave up 3 bases, with 12 bases separating them. There are 14 residues in the CDR3. Germline V gene sequence: CDR1 LNHDA, CDR2 SQIVND (reference sequence). The CDR3 DNA reads as TGTGCCAGTAGTATTCCCCAGGGTTGCTACGAGCAGTACTTC. This gives the protein CASSIPQGCYEQYF. The full variable domain, in which reference TRBV19 and TRBJ2-7 provide the parts outside the CDR3, is DGGITQSPKYLFRKEGQNVTLSCEQNLNHDAMYWYRQDPGQGLRLIYYSQIVNDFQKGDIAEGYSVSREKKESFPLTVTSAQKNPTAFYLCASSIPQGCYEQYFGPGTRLTVT.

This chain connects TRBV6-5 to TRBJ1-5; D is uncertain. From germline, CDR1 is MNHEY and CDR2 SVGAGI. The CDR3 contains 12 residues. V lost 8 bases to trimming and J lost 0 bases, with 5 bases between them. The CDR3 DNA sequence: TGTGCCAGCGAGGGTAGCAATCAGCCCCAGCATTTT. This sequence encodes CASEGSNQPQHF.

The chain combines TRBV30 with TRBJ1-5, with no clear D. V was trimmed by 4 bases and J by 5 bases, leaving 9 bases between them. CDR1 and CDR2 from the germline V gene are GTSNPN and SVGIG (reference sequence). The CDR3 has 12 amino acids. This chain's CDR3 is CAWNVRDQPQHF. In DNA, the CDR3 is TGTGCCTGGAATGTTCGGGATCAGCCCCAGCATTTT.

This rearrangement joins TRBV23-1 to TRBJ2-7, with 7 bases lining up with TRBD1. TRBV23-1 qualifies as an ORF whose function is uncertain. The J segment lost 3 bases and the V segment lost 0 bases, leaving 8 bases of the junction unmatched. The CDR3 contains 16 residues. For the CDR3, the DNA is TGCGCCAGCAGTCAATCGTCGACAGGGATCAACTACGAGCAGTACTTC. Encoded protein: CASSQSSTGINYEQYF.

This clone was detected only a few times. The rearrangement links TRBV29-1 to TRBJ2-1; D call uncertain. The germline CDR1 and CDR2 sequences are SQVTM and ANQGSEA. V dropped 8 bases and J dropped 0 bases, with 11 bases sitting between them. CDR3 length: 13 amino acids. The CDR3 DNA is TGCAGCTATAGAGAGAGCTCCTACAATGAGCAGTTCTTC. This translates into CSYRESSYNEQFF.

This clone was detected a few times. The J gene is TRBJ2-6, the V gene TRBV5-1, with 12 bases lining up with TRBD1. In germline, CDR1 is SGHRS, CDR2 YFSETQ. V lost 4 bases to trimming and J lost 2 bases; unmatched junction nucleotides: 4. This CDR3 contains 17 residues. The CDR3 loop reads CASSAGQGATGANVLTF. In DNA form, the CDR3 reads TGCGCCAGCAGCGCGGGACAGGGGGCGACTGGGGCCAACGTCCTGACTTTC.

This clone appeared a few times. This chain joins TRBV7-2 and TRBJ2-5, with D perhaps matching TRBD2 (6 bases). Germline lookup yields CDR1 SGHTA and CDR2 FQGNSA. The germline V and J ends were trimmed by 2 bases and 4 bases, with 11 bases remaining between them. CDR3 length equals 14 residues. This CDR3 reads CASSLRLGGETQYF. DNA of the CDR3: TGTGCCAGCAGCTTAAGACTGGGAGGAGAGACCCAGTACTTC. The full variable domain, with the rest looked up from reference TRBV7-2 and TRBJ2-5, is GAGVSQSPSNKVTEKGKDVELRCDPISGHTALYWYRQSLGQGLEFLIYFQGNSAPDKSGLPSDRFSAERTGGSVSTLTIQRTQQEDSAVYLCASSLRLGGETQYFGPGTRLLVL.